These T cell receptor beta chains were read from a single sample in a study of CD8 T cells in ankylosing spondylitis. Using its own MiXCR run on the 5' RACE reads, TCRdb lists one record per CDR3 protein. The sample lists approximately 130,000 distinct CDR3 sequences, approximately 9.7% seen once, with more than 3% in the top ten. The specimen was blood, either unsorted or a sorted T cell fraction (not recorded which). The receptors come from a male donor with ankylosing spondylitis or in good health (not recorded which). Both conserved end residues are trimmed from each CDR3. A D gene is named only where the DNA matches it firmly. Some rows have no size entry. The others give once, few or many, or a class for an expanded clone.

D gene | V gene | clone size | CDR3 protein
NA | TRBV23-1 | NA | ASSHAAMNTEAF
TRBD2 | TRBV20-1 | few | SASLAGESETQY
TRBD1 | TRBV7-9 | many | ASMARDRGRVSYEQY
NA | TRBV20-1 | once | SASIRNEQF
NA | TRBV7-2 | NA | ASSLVAYEQY
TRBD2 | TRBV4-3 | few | ASSQDRAGVLYNEQF
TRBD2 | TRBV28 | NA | ASSDPRTSGRKEQY
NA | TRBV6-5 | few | ASSYSIGAYKQF
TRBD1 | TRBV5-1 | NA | ASSLGAGTDYGYT
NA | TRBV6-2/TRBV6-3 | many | ASSYSIRSLAHTGELF
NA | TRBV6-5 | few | ASSYSGPEAGNTIY
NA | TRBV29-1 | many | SVEDPGAPDTQY
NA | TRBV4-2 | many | ASSGIRWGEDNEQF
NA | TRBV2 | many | ASSERLFTDTQY
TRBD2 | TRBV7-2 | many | ASSISGGGEQY
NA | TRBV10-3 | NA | AIGRPDSSYEQY
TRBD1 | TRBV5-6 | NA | ASSGQGRHEQY
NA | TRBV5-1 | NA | ASSLTRALTDTQY
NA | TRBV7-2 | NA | ASSPGRMNTEAF
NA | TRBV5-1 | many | ASSLVSASVGELF
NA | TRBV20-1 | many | SARASGHNEQF
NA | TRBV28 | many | ASSFLGSPLH
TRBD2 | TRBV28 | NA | ASSGRVHGGRAGEQY
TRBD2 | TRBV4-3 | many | ASSPTRGDGSYEQY
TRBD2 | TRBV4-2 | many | ASTAREYNEQF
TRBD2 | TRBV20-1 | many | SARLAGLSSYEQY
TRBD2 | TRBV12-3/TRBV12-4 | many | ASSSGTSGEQF
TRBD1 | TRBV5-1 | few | ASSYVQGAHEQY
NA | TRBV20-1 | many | SAKGLSKLLGNMGEKLF
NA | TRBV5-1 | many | ASSLETGRPYEQY
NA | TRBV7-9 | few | ASSPVVVAYNEQF
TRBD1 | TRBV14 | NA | ASSPRRGGQETQY
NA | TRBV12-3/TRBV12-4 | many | ASSLFENTGELF
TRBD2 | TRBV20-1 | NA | SASSGRSPYEQY
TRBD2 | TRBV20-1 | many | SAPDLLAGKPGELF
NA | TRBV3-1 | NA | ASSQARRGANEKLF
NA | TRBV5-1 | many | ASSLQAGGYTQY
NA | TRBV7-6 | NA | ASSLVAEWETQY
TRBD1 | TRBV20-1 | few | SARDVTGAFGYT
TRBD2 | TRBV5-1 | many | ASREAGEDTQY
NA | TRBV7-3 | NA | ASSLSLSQETQY
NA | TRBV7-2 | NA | ASSERTGSGELF
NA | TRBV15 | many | ATSRDPGFTAKNIQY
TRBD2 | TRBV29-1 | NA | SVAGLAYEQY
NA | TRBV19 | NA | ASSPPGRLTQY
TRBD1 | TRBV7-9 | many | ASSGQGYEQY
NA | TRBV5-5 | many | ASSKNIYEQY
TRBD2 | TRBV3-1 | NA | ACSHLAGGSYNEQF
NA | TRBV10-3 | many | AISEAVGPLYNEQF
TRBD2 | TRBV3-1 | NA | ASSQGAGTSGAGGAKNIQY
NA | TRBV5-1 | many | ASSLGEGRTNEKLF
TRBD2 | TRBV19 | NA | ASSAGTSGSTQQF
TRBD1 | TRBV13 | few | ASTFGQGAFLRESPRREQY
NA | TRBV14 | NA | ASSQEGAVTGELF
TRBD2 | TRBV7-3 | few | ASSLREGRYNEQF
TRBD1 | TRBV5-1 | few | ASSQTGGDYGYT
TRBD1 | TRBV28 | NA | ASSNQGVLNYEQY
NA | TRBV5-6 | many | ASSLGQEQF
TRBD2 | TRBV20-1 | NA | SAPASSGRGETQY
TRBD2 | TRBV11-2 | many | ASSLDRPLAGGPTLAKNIQY